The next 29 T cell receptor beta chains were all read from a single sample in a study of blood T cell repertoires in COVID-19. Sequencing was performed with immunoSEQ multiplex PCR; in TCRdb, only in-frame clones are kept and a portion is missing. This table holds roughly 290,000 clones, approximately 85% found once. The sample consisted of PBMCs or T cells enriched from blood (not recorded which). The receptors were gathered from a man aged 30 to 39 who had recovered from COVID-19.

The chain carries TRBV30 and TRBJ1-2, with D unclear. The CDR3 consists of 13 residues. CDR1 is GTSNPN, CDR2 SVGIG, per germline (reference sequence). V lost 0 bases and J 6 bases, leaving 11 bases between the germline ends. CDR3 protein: CAWSVWVADGYTF. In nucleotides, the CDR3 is TGTGCCTGGAGTGTCTGGGTGGCGGATGGCTACACCTTC.

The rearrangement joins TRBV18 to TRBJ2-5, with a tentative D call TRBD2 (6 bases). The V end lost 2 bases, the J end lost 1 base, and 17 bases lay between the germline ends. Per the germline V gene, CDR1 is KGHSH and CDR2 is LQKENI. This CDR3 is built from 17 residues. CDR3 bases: TGTGCCAGCTCACCAGTGGGCTACGGGGGAACCCAAGAGACCCAGTACTTC. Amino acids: CASSPVGYGGTQETQYF.

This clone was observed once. In DNA, the CDR3 is TGTGCCAGCAGTGAAGGACAGGGGGCAAGAGCTTTCTTT. This encodes CASSEGQGARAFF. This chain links TRBV2 with TRBJ1-1; 10 bases match TRBD1. J lost 10 bases, V lost 1 base, and 3 bases had no gene match. Germline V CDR1 and CDR2: SNHLY, FYNNEI. CDR3 size: 13 residues.

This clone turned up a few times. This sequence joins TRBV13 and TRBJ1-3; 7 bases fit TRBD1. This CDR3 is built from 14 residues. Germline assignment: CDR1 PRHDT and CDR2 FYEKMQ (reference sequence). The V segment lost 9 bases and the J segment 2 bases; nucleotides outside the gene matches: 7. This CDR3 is CASLVGTAGNTIYF. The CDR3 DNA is TGTGCCAGTTTGGTCGGGACAGCTGGAAACACCATATATTTT. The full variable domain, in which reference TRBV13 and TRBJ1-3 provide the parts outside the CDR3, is AAGVIQSPRHLIKEKRETATLKCYPIPRHDTVYWYQQGPGQDPQFLISFYEKMQSDKGSIPDRFSAQQFSDYHSELNMSSLELGDSALYFCASLVGTAGNTIYFGEGSWLTVV.

CDR3 in amino acids: CAISESGSGGTYNEQFF. The CDR3 nucleotides are TGTGCCATCAGTGAGTCGGGTAGCGGGGGGACCTACAATGAGCAGTTCTTC. The rearrangement joins TRBV10-3 to TRBJ2-1, with TRBD2 identical over 10 bases. CDR3 length: 17 amino acids. With V trimmed by 0 bases and J by 2 bases, 4 bases remained unmatched. From germline, CDR1 is ENHRY and CDR2 SYGVKD.

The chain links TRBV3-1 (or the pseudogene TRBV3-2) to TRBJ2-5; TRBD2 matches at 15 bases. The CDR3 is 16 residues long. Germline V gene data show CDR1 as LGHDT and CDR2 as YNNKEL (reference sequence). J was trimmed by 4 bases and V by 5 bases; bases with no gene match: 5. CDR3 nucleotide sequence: TGTGCCAGCAGCTTACGGACTAGCGGGGGGGGAGAGACCCAGTACTTC. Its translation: CASSLRTSGGGETQYF.

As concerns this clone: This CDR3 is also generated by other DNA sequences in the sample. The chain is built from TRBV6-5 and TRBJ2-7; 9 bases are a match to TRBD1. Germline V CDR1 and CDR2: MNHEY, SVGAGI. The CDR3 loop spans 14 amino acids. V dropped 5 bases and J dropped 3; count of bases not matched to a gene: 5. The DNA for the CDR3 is TGTGCCAGCAGTACGACAGGGGGTTTCTACGAGCAGTACTTC. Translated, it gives CASSTTGGFYEQYF.

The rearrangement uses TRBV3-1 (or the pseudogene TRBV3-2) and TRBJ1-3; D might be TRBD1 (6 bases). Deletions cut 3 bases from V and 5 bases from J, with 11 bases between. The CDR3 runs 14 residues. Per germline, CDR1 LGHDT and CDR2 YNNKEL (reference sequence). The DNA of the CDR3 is TGTGCCAGCAGCCAGCGGACAGAAAGAAACACCATATATTTT. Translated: CASSQRTERNTIYF.

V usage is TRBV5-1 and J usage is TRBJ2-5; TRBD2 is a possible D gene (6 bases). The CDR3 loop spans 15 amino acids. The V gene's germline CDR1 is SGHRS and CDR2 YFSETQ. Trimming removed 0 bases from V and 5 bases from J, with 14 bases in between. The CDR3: CASSLAPSGLETQYF. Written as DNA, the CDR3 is TGCGCCAGCAGCTTGGCGCCAAGCGGGTTGGAGACCCAGTACTTC.

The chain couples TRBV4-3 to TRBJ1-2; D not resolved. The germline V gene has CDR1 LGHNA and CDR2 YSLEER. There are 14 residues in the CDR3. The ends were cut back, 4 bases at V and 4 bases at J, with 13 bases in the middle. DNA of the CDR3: TGCGCCAGCAGCCTCACGGAGGGTGTCTATGGCTACACCTTC. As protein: CASSLTEGVYGYTF.

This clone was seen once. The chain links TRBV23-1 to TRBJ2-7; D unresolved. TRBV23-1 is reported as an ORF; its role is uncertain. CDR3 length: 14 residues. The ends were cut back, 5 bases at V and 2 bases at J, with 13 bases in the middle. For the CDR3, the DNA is TGCGCCAGCAGTAAAAGCGCGACGGCCTACGAGCAGTACTTC. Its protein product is CASSKSATAYEQYF.

CDR3 bases: TGTGCCAGCAGCACGAAGGGGGCCGTCAATCAGCCCCAGCATTTT. Its protein is CASSTKGAVNQPQHF. V and J are TRBV5-6 and TRBJ1-5, with 7 bases matching TRBD1. The trim removed 4 bases at V and 3 bases at J, leaving 7 bases unmatched. The CDR3 length is 15 residues. Germline CDR1 reads SGHDT; CDR2 reads YYEEEE.

For the CDR3, the DNA is TGTGCCAGCTCACCCGGGACAGGGTGGAATGGCTACACCTTC. It translates to CASSPGTGWNGYTF. The rearrangement joins TRBV18 to TRBJ1-2, with TRBD1 matching 9 bases. After removal of 3 bases from V and 6 bases from J, the junction contained 5 bases not matched to a gene. This CDR3 has 14 residues. CDR1 and CDR2 from the germline V gene are KGHSH and LQKENI.

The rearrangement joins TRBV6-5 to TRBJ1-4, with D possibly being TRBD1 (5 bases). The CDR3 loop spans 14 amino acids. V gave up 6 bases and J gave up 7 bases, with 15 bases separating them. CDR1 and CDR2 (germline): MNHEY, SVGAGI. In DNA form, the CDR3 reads TGTGCCAGCAGGAGACAGACCGGGGGTGAAAAACTGTTTTTT. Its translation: CASRRQTGGEKLFF.

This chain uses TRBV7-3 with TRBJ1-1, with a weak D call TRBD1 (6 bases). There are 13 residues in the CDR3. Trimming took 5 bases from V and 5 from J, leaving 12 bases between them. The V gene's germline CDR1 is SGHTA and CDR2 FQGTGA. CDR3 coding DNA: TGTGCCAGCAGCATTCTACAGGGAACTGAAGCTTTCTTT. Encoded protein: CASSILQGTEAFF.

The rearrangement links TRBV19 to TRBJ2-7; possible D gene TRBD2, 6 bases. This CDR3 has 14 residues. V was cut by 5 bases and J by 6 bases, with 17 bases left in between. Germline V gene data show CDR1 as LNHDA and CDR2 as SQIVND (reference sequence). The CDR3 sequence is CASSLARETREQYF. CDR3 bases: TGTGCCAGTAGTTTAGCCCGGGAGACCCGCGAGCAGTACTTC.

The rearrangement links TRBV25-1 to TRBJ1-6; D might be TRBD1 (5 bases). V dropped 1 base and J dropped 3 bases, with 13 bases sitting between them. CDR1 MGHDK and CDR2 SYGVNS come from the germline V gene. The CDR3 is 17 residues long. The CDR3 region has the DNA TGTGCCAGCAGTGAATCGGCAGGGTGGAGCTATAATTCACCCCTCCACTTT. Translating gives CASSESAGWSYNSPLHF. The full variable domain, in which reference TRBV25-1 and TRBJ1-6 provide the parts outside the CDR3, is EADIYQTPRYLVIGTGKKITLECSQTMGHDKMYWYQQDPGMELHLIHYSYGVNSTEKGDLSSESTVSRIRTEHFPLTLESARPSHTSQYLCASSESAGWSYNSPLHFGNGTRLTVT.

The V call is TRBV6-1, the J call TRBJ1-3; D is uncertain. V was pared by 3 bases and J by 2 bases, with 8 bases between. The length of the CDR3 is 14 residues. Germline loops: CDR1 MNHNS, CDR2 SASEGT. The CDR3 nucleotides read TGTGCCAGCAGTGACGGGATAACTGGAAACACCATATATTTT. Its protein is CASSDGITGNTIYF.

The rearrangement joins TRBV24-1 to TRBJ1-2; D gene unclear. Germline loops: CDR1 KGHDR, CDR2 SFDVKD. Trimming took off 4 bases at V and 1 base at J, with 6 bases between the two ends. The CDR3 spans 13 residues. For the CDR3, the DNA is TGTGCCACCAGTGAGGGCTATAACTATGGCTACACCTTC. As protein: CATSEGYNYGYTF.

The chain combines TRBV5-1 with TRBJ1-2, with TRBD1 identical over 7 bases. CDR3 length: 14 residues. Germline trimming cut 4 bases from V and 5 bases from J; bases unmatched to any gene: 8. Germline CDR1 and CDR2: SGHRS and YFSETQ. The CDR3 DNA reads TGCGCCAGCAGCCCCCTACAGGGGAGGTATGGCTACACCTTC. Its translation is CASSPLQGRYGYTF. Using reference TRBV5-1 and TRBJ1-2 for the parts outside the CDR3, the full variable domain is KAGVTQTPRYLIKTRGQQVTLSCSPISGHRSVSWYQQTPGQGLQFLFEYFSETQRNKGNFPGRFSGRQFSNSRSEMNVSTLELGDSALYLCASSPLQGRYGYTFGSGTRLTVV.

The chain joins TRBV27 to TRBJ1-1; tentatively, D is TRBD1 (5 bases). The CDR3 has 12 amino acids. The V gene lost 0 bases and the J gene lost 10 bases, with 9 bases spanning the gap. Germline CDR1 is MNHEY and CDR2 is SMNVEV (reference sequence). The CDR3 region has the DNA TGTGCCAGCAGTTTATCCGGGGGGAGAGCTTTCTTT. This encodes CASSLSGGRAFF.

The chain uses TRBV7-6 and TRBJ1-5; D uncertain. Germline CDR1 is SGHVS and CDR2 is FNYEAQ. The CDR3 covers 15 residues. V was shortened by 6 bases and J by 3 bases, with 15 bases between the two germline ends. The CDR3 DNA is TGTGCCAGCAGTCGGGGAGGCGGGGACAATCAGCCCCAGCATTTT. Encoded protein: CASSRGGGDNQPQHF.

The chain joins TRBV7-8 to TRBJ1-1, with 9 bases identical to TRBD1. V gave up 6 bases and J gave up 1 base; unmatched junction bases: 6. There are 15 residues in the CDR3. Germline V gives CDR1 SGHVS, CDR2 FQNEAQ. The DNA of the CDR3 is TGTGCCAGCAGGGGACAGGGAGGTCGGAACACTGAAGCTTTCTTT. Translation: CASRGQGGRNTEAFF. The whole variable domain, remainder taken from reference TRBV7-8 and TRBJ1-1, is GAGVSQSPRYKVAKRGQDVALRCDPISGHVSLFWYQQALGQGPEFLTYFQNEAQLDKSGLPSDRFFAERPEGSVSTLKIQRTQQEDSAVYLCASRGQGGRNTEAFFGQGTRLTVV.

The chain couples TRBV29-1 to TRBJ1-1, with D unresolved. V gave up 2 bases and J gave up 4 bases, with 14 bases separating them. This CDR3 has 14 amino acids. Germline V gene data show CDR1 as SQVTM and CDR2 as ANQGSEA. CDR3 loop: CSVEKSGSGTEAFF. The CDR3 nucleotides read TGCAGCGTTGAAAAATCTGGGTCGGGCACTGAAGCTTTCTTT.

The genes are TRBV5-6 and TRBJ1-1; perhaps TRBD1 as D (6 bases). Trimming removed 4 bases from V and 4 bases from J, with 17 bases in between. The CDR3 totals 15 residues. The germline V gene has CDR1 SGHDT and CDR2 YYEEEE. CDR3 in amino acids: CASSGLQGLSTEAFF. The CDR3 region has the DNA TGTGCCAGCAGCGGTTTACAGGGATTAAGCACTGAAGCTTTCTTT.

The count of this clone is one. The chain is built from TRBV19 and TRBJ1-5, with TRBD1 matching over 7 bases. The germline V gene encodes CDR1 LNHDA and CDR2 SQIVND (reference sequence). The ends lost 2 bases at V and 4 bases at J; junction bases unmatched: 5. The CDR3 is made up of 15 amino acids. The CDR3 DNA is TGTGCCAGTAGTATACAGGCAGGGGGAAATCAGCCCCAGCATTTT. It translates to CASSIQAGGNQPQHF.

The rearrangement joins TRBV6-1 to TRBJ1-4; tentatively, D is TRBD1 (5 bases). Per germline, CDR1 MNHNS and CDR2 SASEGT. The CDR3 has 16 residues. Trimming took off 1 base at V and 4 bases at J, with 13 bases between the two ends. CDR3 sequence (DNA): TGTGCCAGCAGTGAAGGCAAGGGACTGAATAATGAAAAACTGTTTTTT. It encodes CASSEGKGLNNEKLFF.

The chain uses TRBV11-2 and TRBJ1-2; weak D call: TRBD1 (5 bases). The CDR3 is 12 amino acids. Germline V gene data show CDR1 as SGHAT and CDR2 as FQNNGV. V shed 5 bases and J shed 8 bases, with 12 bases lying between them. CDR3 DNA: TGTGCCAGCAGCCCAGGACAATGGGGCTACACCTTC. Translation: CASSPGQWGYTF. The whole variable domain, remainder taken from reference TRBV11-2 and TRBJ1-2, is EAGVAQSPRYKIIEKRQSVAFWCNPISGHATLYWYQQILGQGPKLLIQFQNNGVVDDSQLPKDRFSAERLKGVDSTLKIQPAKLEDSAVYLCASSPGQWGYTFGSGTRLTVV.

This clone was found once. This chain's CDR3 is CASSYPSIYKEWYF. CDR3 nucleotides: TGTGCCAGCAGTTACCCGTCGATCTACAAGGAGTGGTACTTC. The J gene is TRBJ2-7, the V gene TRBV6-6; D uncertain. V was pared by 2 bases and J by 12 bases, with 20 bases between. There are 14 residues in the CDR3. Germline CDR1 and CDR2: MNHNY and SVGAGI (reference sequence).